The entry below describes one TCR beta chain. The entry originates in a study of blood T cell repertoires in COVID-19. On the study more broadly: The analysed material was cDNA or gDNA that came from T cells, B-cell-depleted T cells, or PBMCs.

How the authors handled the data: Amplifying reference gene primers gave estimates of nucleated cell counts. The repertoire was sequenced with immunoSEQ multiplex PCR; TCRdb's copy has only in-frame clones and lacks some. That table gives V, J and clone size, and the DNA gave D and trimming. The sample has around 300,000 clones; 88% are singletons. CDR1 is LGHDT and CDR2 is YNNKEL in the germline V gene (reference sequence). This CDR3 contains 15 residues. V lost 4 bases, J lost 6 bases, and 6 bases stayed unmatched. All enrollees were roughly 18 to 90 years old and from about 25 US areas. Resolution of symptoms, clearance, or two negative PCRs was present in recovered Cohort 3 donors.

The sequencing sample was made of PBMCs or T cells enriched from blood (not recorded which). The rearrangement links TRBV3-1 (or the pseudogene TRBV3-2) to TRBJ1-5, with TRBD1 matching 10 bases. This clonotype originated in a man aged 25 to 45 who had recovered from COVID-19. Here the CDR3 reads CASSLGTGEGQPQHF. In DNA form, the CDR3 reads TGTGCCAGCAGCCTAGGGACAGGGGAGGGTCAGCCCCAGCATTTT.